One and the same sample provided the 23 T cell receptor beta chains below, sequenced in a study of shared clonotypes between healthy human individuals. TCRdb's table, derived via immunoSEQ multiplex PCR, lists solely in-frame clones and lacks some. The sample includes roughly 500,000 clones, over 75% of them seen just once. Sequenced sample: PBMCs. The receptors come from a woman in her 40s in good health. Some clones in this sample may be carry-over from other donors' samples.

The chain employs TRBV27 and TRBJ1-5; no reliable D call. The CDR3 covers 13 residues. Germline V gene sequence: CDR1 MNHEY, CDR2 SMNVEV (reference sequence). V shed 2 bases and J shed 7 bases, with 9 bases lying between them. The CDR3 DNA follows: TGTGCCAGCAGTTTAATTTGGGGACAGCCCCAGCATTTT. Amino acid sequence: CASSLIWGQPQHF.

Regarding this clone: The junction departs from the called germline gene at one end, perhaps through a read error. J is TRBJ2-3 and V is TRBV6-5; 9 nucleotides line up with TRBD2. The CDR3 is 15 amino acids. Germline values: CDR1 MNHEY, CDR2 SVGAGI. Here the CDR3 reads CASSYFGTSPETQYF. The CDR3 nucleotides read TGTGCCAGCAGTTACTTTGGGACTAGCCCAGAGACGCAGTATTTT.

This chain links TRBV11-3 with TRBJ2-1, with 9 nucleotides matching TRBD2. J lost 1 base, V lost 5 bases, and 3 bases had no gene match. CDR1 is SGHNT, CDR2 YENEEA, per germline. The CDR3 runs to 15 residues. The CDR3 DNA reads TGTGCCAGCAGCCCTACTAGCGGGTCCTACAATGAGCAGTTCTTC. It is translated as CASSPTSGSYNEQFF.

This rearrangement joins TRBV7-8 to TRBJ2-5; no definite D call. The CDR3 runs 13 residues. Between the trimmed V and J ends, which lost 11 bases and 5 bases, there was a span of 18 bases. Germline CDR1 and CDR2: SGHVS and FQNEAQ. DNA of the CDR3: TGTGCCTCCTGGGCCCTTGTAACGGAGACCCAGTACTTC. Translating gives CASWALVTETQYF.

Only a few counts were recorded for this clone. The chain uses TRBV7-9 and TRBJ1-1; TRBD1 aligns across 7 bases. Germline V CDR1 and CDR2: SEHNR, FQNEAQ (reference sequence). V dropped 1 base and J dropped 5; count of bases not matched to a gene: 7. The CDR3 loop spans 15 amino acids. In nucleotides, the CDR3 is TGTGCCAGCAGCTTAGTAAGGGGGCAAAGGACTGAAGCTTTCTTT. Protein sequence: CASSLVRGQRTEAFF.

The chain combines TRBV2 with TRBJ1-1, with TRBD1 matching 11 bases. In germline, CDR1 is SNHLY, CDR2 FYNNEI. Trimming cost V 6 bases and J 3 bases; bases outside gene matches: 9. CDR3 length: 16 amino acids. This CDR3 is CASRAGQGAQYTEAFF. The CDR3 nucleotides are TGTGCCAGCAGGGCCGGACAGGGGGCACAGTACACTGAAGCTTTCTTT. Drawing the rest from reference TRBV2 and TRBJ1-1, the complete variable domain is EPEVTQTPSHQVTQMGQEVILRCVPISNHLYFYWYRQILGQKVEFLVSFYNNEISEKSEIFDDQFSVERPDGSNFTLKIRSTKLEDSAMYFCASRAGQGAQYTEAFFGQGTRLTVV.

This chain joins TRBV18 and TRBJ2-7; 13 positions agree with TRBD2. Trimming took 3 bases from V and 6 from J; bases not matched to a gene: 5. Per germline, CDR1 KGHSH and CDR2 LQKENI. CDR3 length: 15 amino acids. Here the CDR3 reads CASSPGLAGVGEQYF. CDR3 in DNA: TGTGCCAGCTCACCTGGACTAGCGGGAGTCGGCGAGCAGTACTTC.

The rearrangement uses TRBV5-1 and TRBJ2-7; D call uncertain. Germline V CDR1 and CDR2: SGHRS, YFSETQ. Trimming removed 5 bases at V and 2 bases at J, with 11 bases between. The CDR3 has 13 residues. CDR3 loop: CASSSPVTYEQYF. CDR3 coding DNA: TGCGCCAGCAGTTCCCCCGTGACCTACGAGCAGTACTTC.

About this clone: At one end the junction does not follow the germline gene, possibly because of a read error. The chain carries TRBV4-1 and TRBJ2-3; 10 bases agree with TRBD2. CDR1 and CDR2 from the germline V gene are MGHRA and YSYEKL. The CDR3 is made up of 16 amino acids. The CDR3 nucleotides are TGTGCCAGCAGCCAAGGGGTAGCGGGAGGCGGCGATACGCAGTATTTT. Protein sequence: CASSQGVAGGGDTQYF.

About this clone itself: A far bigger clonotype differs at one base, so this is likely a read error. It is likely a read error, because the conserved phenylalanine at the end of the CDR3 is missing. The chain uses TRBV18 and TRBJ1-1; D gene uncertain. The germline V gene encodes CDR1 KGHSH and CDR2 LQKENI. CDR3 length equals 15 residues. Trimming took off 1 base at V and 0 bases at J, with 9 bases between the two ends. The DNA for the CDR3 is TGTGCCAGCTCACCACTTGGGGATCTGAACACTGAAGCTTTCCTT. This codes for CASSPLGDLNTEAFL.

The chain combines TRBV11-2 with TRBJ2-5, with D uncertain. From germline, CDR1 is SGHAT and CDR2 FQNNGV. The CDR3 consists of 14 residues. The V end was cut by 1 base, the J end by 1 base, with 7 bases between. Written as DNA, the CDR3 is TGTGCCAGCAGCTTAGGGTGGAGCCAAGAGACCCAGTACTTC. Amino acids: CASSLGWSQETQYF.

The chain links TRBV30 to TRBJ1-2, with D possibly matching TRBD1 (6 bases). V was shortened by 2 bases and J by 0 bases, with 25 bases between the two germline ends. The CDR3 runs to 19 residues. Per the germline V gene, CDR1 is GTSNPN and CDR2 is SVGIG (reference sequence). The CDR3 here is CAWSRYLPGEGGPNYGYTF. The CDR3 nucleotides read TGTGCCTGGAGTCGCTATCTTCCAGGGGAGGGGGGTCCTAACTATGGCTACACCTTC.

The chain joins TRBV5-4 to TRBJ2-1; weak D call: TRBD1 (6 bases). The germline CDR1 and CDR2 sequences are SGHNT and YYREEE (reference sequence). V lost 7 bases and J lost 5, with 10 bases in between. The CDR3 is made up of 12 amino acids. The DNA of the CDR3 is TGTGCCAGCGGTAACAGGGACAATGAGCAGTTCTTC. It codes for CASGNRDNEQFF.

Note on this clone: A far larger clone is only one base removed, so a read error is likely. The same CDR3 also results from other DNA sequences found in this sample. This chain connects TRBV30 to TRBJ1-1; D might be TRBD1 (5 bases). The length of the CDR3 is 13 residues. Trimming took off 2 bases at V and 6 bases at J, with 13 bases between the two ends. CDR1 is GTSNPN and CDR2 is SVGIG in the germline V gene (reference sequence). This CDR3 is CAWSIDSGAEAFF. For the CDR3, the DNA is TGTGCCTGGAGTATAGACAGTGGGGCTGAAGCTTTCTTT.

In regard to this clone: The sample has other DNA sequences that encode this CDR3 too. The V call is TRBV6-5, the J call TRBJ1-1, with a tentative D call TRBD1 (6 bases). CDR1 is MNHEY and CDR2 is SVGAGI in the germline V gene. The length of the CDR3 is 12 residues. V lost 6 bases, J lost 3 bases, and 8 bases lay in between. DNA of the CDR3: TGTGCCAGCAGCAGGGGCGACACTGAAGCTTTCTTT. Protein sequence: CASSRGDTEAFF.

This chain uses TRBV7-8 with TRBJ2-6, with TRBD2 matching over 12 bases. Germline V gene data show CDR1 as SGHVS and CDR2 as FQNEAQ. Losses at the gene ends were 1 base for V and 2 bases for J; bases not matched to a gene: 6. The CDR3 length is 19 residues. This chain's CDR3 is CASSLVGASGRAGANVLTF. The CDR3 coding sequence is TGTGCCAGCAGCTTAGTGGGTGCTAGCGGGAGGGCTGGGGCCAACGTCCTGACTTTC. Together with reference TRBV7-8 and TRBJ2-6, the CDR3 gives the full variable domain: GAGVSQSPRYKVAKRGQDVALRCDPISGHVSLFWYQQALGQGPEFLTYFQNEAQLDKSGLPSDRFFAERPEGSVSTLKIQRTQQEDSAVYLCASSLVGASGRAGANVLTFGAGSRLTVL.

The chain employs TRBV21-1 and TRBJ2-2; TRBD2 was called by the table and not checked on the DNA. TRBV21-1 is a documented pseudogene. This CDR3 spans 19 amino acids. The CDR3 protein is CASSNAGRSGRENTGELFF. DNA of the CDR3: TGTGCCAGCAGCAACGCCGGGCGGAGCGGGAGGGAGAACACCGGGGAGCTGTTTTTT.

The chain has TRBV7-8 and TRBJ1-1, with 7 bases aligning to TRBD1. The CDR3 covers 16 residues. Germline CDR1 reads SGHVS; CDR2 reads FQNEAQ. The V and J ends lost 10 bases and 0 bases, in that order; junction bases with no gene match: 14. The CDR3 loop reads CANSKYTGQMNTEAFF. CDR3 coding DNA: TGTGCCAACTCGAAATATACGGGACAGATGAACACTGAAGCTTTCTTT.

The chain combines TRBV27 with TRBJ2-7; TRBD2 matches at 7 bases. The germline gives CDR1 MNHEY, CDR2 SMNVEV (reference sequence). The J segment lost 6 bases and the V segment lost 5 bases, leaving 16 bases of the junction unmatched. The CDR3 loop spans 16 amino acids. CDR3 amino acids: CASSRSLGGSLGEQYF. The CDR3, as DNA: TGTGCCAGCAGTCGAAGCCTCGGGGGGTCGCTCGGCGAGCAGTACTTC.

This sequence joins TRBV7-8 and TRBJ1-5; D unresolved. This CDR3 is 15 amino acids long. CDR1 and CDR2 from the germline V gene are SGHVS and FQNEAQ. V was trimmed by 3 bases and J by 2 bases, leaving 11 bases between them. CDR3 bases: TGTGCCAGCAGCTTCGCCGGGAACGGCAATCAGCCCCAGCATTTT. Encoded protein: CASSFAGNGNQPQHF.

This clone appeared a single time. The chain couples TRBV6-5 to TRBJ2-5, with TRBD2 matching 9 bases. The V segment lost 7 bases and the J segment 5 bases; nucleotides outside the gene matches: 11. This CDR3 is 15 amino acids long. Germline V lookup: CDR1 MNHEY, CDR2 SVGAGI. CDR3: CASTVNSGSQETQYF. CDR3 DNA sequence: TGTGCCAGCACGGTAAATAGCGGGAGTCAGGAGACCCAGTACTTC.

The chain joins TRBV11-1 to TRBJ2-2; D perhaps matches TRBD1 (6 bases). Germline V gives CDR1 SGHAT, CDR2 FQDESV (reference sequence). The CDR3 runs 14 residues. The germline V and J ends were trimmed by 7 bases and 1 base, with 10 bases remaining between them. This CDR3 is CASNKQGNTGELFF. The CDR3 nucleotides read TGTGCCAGCAACAAACAGGGGAACACCGGGGAGCTGTTTTTT.

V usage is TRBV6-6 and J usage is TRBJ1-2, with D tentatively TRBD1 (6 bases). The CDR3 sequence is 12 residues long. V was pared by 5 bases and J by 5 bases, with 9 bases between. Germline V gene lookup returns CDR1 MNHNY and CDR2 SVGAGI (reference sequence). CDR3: CASSGGQYGYTF. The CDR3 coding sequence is TGTGCCAGCAGTGGGGGACAATATGGCTACACCTTC.